These 5 T cell receptor beta chains were sequenced from one sample in a study of blood T cell repertoires in COVID-19. Only in-frame clones appear in the TCRdb table, and some are missing; sequencing was by immunoSEQ multiplex PCR. The table lists 140,000 to 150,000 clones, roughly 89% of them singletons. Sequencing was carried out using PBMCs or T cells enriched from blood (not recorded which). The receptors derive from a woman aged 50 to 60 who had been exposed to COVID-19.

The chain joins TRBV19 to TRBJ2-3; 8 bases align to TRBD2. The CDR3 spans 15 residues. The ends lost 8 bases at V and 3 bases at J; junction bases unmatched: 10. The germline CDR1 and CDR2 sequences are LNHDA and SQIVND (reference sequence). This chain's CDR3 is CASLSRSGSTDTQYF. The CDR3 nucleotides read TGTGCCAGTCTCTCAAGAAGCGGGAGTACAGATACGCAGTATTTT.

This rearrangement joins TRBV19 to TRBJ1-3; 7 positions agree with TRBD1. The CDR3 has 14 amino acids. J was trimmed by 4 bases and V by 6 bases; bases with no gene match: 6. Germline V lookup: CDR1 LNHDA, CDR2 SQIVND (reference sequence). The CDR3 sequence is CASRTTGAGNTIYF. Here the CDR3 DNA reads TGTGCCAGTAGAACCACAGGGGCCGGAAACACCATATATTTT.

The chain has TRBV6-4 and TRBJ2-5; 8 nucleotides match TRBD1. Germline CDR1 reads MRHNA; CDR2 reads SNTAGT. V shed 5 bases, J shed 1 base, and the junction held 6 bases outside the gene matches. The CDR3 runs 15 residues. The CDR3 region is CASSPETGGQETQYF. The CDR3 DNA follows: TGTGCCAGCAGTCCGGAAACAGGGGGCCAAGAGACCCAGTACTTC.

The chain is built from TRBV5-1 and TRBJ2-7; 11 bases line up with TRBD2. Trimming cost V 3 bases and J 5 bases; bases outside gene matches: 4. The CDR3 is 14 residues long. The germline V gene has CDR1 SGHRS and CDR2 YFSETQ. The CDR3 DNA reads as TGCGCCAGCAGCTCATCGGGACTAGCGGACGAGCAGTACTTC. The encoded protein is CASSSSGLADEQYF.

This chain uses TRBV7-3 with TRBJ2-2, with D maybe TRBD2 (7 bases). V lost 6 bases and J lost 2, with 16 bases in between. The CDR3 spans 16 residues. CDR1 and CDR2 from the germline V gene are SGHTA and FQGTGA. The CDR3 is CASSHGGGVNTGELFF. The CDR3, as DNA: TGTGCCAGCAGTCATGGCGGGGGCGTAAACACCGGGGAGCTGTTTTTT.